This TCR beta chain was sequenced in a study of blood T cell repertoires in COVID-19. From germline, CDR1 is MDHEN and CDR2 SYDVKM. This CDR3 has 14 amino acids. V was shortened by 5 bases and J by 7 bases, with 17 bases between the two germline ends. In the source study's methods: Amplification of reference gene primers provided the estimated nucleated cell counts. This table comes from immunoSEQ multiplex PCR, and its TCRdb copy is limited to in-frame clones, with some not included. The V and J calls and clone size are taken from that table; D and trimming were inferred from the DNA. The table lists fewer than 150,000 clones, about 84% of them singletons.

Input material: peripheral blood. The receptor was isolated from a woman of 80 years or more in a cohort sampled during active or convalescent COVID-19. The chain joins TRBV28 to TRBJ1-2; tentatively, D is TRBD1 (6 bases). DNA of the CDR3: TGTGCCAGCAGTGACCAGGGGATAAGTGGTGGCTACACCTTC. It yields the protein CASSDQGISGGYTF.